These T cell receptor beta chains were read from a single sample in a study of beta chain features in type 1 diabetes. Sequencing used immunoSEQ multiplex PCR; TCRdb keeps in-frame clones, though not all of them. Of some 200,000 clones listed, under 13% are singletons. The sequenced sample was central memory CD4+ T cells from blood. Receptors were obtained from a man between 18 and 35 years old in good health. The CDR3 runs from the conserved cysteine through the conserved F or W. The order of the fields is CDR3 protein, CDR3 DNA, clone size, J gene, D gene, V gene. D genes are given only for firm matches. Part of the rows lack a size; the others show once, few, many or a class for expanded clones.

CDR3aa: CASSQDLAGANQETQYF; CDR3nt: TGCGCCAGCAGCCAAGACCTGGCAGGGGCCAACCAAGAGACCCAGTACTTC; abundance: -; j_gene: TRBJ2-5; d_gene: -; v_gene: TRBV4-3
CDR3aa: CASSIFSGGELFF; CDR3nt: TGTGCCAGTAGTATTTTCAGCGGCGGGGAGCTGTTTTTT; abundance: -; j_gene: TRBJ2-2; d_gene: -; v_gene: TRBV19
CDR3aa: CASSLGLAGHNEQFF; CDR3nt: TGTGCCAGCAGCCTTGGACTAGCGGGACACAATGAGCAGTTCTTC; abundance: few; j_gene: TRBJ2-1; d_gene: TRBD2; v_gene: TRBV7-9
CDR3aa: CASSFGPGGRGSNEQFF; CDR3nt: TGTGCCAGCAGCTTCGGCCCAGGAGGGAGGGGGTCCAATGAGCAGTTCTTC; abundance: -; j_gene: TRBJ2-1; d_gene: -; v_gene: TRBV7-2
CDR3aa: CASSTDSGEGATQYF; CDR3nt: TGTGCCAGCAGCACCGACTCCGGAGAGGGAGCTACGCAGTATTTT; abundance: few; j_gene: TRBJ2-3; d_gene: -; v_gene: TRBV7-2
CDR3aa: CASSESGSDYEQYF; CDR3nt: TGTGCCAGCAGTGAAAGCGGGTCGGACTACGAGCAGTACTTC; abundance: -; j_gene: TRBJ2-7; d_gene: -; v_gene: TRBV6-1
CDR3aa: CASSPNRGMNTEAFF; CDR3nt: TGTGCCAGCAGCCCTAACAGGGGTATGAACACTGAAGCTTTCTTT; abundance: -; j_gene: TRBJ1-1; d_gene: TRBD1; v_gene: TRBV7-9
CDR3aa: CASSDGVNTEAFF; CDR3nt: TGTGCCAGCAGTGACGGGGTGAACACTGAAGCTTTCTTT; abundance: -; j_gene: TRBJ1-1; d_gene: -; v_gene: TRBV28
CDR3aa: CAWSLGQGPIYGYTF; CDR3nt: TGTGCCTGGAGTCTCGGACAGGGGCCAATCTATGGCTACACCTTC; abundance: few; j_gene: TRBJ1-2; d_gene: TRBD1; v_gene: TRBV30
CDR3aa: CASMRRGNEQYF; CDR3nt: TGTGCCAGCATGCGAAGGGGCAACGAGCAGTACTTC; abundance: -; j_gene: TRBJ2-7; d_gene: -; v_gene: TRBV21-1
CDR3aa: CASSFRQSNTEAFF; CDR3nt: TGTGCCAGCAGTTTCAGACAGAGTAACACTGAAGCTTTCTTT; abundance: few; j_gene: TRBJ1-1; d_gene: -; v_gene: TRBV27
CDR3aa: CATSRDRYDTQYF; CDR3nt: TGTGCCACCAGCAGAGATCGATACGATACGCAGTATTTT; abundance: -; j_gene: TRBJ2-3; d_gene: -; v_gene: TRBV15
CDR3aa: CASSFPAGAAGELFF; CDR3nt: TGTGCCAGCAGCTTTCCAGCGGGAGCGGCCGGGGAGCTGTTTTTT; abundance: few; j_gene: TRBJ2-2; d_gene: TRBD2; v_gene: TRBV7-9
CDR3aa: CSVDSDGQETQYF; CDR3nt: TGCAGCGTTGACAGCGACGGTCAAGAGACCCAGTACTTC; abundance: -; j_gene: TRBJ2-5; d_gene: -; v_gene: TRBV29-1
CDR3aa: CASSLRQGAQHF; CDR3nt: TGTGCCAGCAGTCTCCGACAGGGAGCCCAGCATTTT; abundance: few; j_gene: TRBJ1-5; d_gene: TRBD1; v_gene: TRBV6-1
CDR3aa: CASSPGTDTQYF; CDR3nt: TGTGCCAGCAGCCCCGGCACAGATACGCAGTATTTT; abundance: few; j_gene: TRBJ2-3; d_gene: -; v_gene: TRBV9
CDR3aa: CASSLRQGGRAQHF; CDR3nt: TGTGCCAGCAGCCTCCGACAGGGGGGAAGAGCCCAGCATTTT; abundance: few; j_gene: TRBJ1-5; d_gene: TRBD1; v_gene: TRBV28
CDR3aa: CASSLDRLDQFF; CDR3nt: TGTGCCAGCAGCTTAGATAGACTAGATCAGTTCTTC; abundance: few; j_gene: TRBJ2-1; d_gene: -; v_gene: TRBV11-2
CDR3aa: CASSLEESSYNSPLHF; CDR3nt: TGCGCCAGCAGCTTGGAGGAGAGCTCCTATAATTCACCCCTCCACTTT; abundance: -; j_gene: TRBJ1-6; d_gene: -; v_gene: TRBV5-1
CDR3aa: CASSSRQGTSDTQYF; CDR3nt: TGTGCCAGCAGTTCGAGACAGGGGACTTCAGATACGCAGTATTTT; abundance: few; j_gene: TRBJ2-3; d_gene: TRBD1; v_gene: TRBV6-1
CDR3aa: CASAFQETQYF; CDR3nt: TGTGCCAGCGCCTTCCAAGAGACCCAGTACTTC; abundance: -; j_gene: TRBJ2-5; d_gene: -; v_gene: TRBV18
CDR3aa: CATSRDRYGEQYF; CDR3nt: TGTGCCACCAGCAGAGACAGATATGGGGAGCAGTACTTC; abundance: -; j_gene: TRBJ2-7; d_gene: -; v_gene: TRBV15
CDR3aa: CASFSTTYEQYF; CDR3nt: TGTGCCAGCTTCTCCACTACCTACGAGCAGTACTTC; abundance: few; j_gene: TRBJ2-7; d_gene: -; v_gene: TRBV6-5
CDR3aa: CAWADSYEQYF; CDR3nt: TGTGCCTGGGCGGACTCCTACGAGCAGTACTTC; abundance: -; j_gene: TRBJ2-7; d_gene: -; v_gene: TRBV30
CDR3aa: CASSPTSGRAPLPQETQYF; CDR3nt: TGTGCCAGCAGTCCGACTAGCGGGAGGGCCCCTTTACCGCAAGAGACCCAGTACTTC; abundance: -; j_gene: TRBJ2-5; d_gene: TRBD2; v_gene: TRBV28
CDR3aa: CASSRSGARETQYF; CDR3nt: TGTGCCAGCTCACGATCCGGGGCCCGAGAGACCCAGTACTTC; abundance: -; j_gene: TRBJ2-5; d_gene: -; v_gene: TRBV18
CDR3aa: CASSSQPPTGEKLFF; CDR3nt: TGTGCCAGCAGCTCCCAGCCCCCTACGGGAGAAAAACTGTTTTTT; abundance: many; j_gene: TRBJ1-4; d_gene: -; v_gene: TRBV7-6
CDR3aa: CASSYGPTSEQNEQFF; CDR3nt: TGTGCCAGCAGTTACGGACCGACTAGCGAACAAAATGAGCAGTTCTTC; abundance: few; j_gene: TRBJ2-1; d_gene: TRBD2; v_gene: TRBV6-5
CDR3aa: CASRPGQVSYEQYF; CDR3nt: TGTGCCAGCAGGCCGGGACAGGTCTCCTACGAGCAGTACTTC; abundance: few; j_gene: TRBJ2-7; d_gene: TRBD1; v_gene: TRBV28
CDR3aa: CAWSSFVGLKETQYF; CDR3nt: TGTGCCTGGAGTTCCTTTGTAGGCCTCAAGGAGACCCAGTACTTC; abundance: few; j_gene: TRBJ2-5; d_gene: -; v_gene: TRBV30
CDR3aa: CACQKGGTGGYSNQPQHF; CDR3nt: TGTGCCTGCCAAAAAGGAGGGACAGGGGGATATAGCAATCAGCCCCAGCATTTT; abundance: -; j_gene: TRBJ1-5; d_gene: TRBD1; v_gene: TRBV30
CDR3aa: CASSTPTGYTEAFF; CDR3nt: TGTGCCAGCAGTACGCCGACAGGGTACACTGAAGCTTTCTTT; abundance: -; j_gene: TRBJ1-1; d_gene: TRBD1; v_gene: TRBV28
CDR3aa: CASSLWTRGSQYEQYF; CDR3nt: TGTGCCAGCAGCCTCTGGACCCGCGGGAGTCAGTATGAGCAGTACTTC; abundance: many; j_gene: TRBJ2-7; d_gene: TRBD2; v_gene: TRBV5-4
CDR3aa: CASSEAHNWNEQFF; CDR3nt: TGTGCCAGCAGTGAAGCCCATAACTGGAATGAGCAGTTCTTC; abundance: many; j_gene: TRBJ2-1; d_gene: -; v_gene: TRBV6-1
CDR3aa: CASRSGQPNTEAFF; CDR3nt: TGTGCCAGCAGATCCGGACAGCCGAACACTGAAGCTTTCTTT; abundance: -; j_gene: TRBJ1-1; d_gene: -; v_gene: TRBV6-5
CDR3aa: CASSFGDRAQETQYF; CDR3nt: TGTGCCAGCAGCTTTGGGGACAGGGCCCAAGAGACCCAGTACTTC; abundance: few; j_gene: TRBJ2-5; d_gene: TRBD1; v_gene: TRBV11-2